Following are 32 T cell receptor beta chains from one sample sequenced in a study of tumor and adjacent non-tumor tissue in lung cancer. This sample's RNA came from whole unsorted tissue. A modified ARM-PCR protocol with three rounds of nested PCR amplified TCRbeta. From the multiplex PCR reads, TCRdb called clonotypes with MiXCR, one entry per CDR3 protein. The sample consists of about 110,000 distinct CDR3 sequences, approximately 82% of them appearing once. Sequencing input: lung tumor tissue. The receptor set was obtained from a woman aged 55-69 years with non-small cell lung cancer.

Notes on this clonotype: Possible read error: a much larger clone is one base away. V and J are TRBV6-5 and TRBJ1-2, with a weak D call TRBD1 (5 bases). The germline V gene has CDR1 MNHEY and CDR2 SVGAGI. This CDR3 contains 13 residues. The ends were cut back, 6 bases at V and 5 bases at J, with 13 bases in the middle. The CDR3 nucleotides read TGTGCCAGCAGCCGCGGGACCGAATATGGCTACACCTTC. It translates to CASSRGTEYGYTF.

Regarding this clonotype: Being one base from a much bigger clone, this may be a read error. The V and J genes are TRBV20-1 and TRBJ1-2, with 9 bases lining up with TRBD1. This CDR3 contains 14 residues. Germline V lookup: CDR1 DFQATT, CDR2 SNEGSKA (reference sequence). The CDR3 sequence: CSVRDAQGAYGYTF. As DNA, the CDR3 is TGCAGTGTTAGAGATGCACAGGGGGCTTATGGCTACACCTTC.

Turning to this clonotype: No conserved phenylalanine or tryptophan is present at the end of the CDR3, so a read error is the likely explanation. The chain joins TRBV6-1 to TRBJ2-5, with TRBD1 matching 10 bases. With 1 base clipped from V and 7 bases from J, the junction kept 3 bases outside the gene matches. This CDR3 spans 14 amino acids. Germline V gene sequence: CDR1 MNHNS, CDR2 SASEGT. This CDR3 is CASSEGDRGGTQYL. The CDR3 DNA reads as TGTGCCAGCAGTGAAGGGGACAGGGGAGGGACCCAGTACCTC.

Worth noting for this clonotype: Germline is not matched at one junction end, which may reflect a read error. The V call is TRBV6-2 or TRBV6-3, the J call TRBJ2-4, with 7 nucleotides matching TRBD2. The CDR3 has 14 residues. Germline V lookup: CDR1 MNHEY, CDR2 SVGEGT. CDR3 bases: TGTGCCATCCGCGACGGGGGGACGAAAAACATTCAGTATTTC. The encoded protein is CAIRDGGTKNIQYF.

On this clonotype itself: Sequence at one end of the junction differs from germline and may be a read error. The CDR3 nucleotides are TGTAGTGTTAAGGGAGAGTTCGAAAACTATGGCTACACCTTC. Protein: CSVKGEFENYGYTF. The chain couples TRBV20-1 to TRBJ1-2, with D uncertain. The CDR3 sequence is 14 residues long. Germline assignment: CDR1 DFQATT and CDR2 SNEGSKA (reference sequence).

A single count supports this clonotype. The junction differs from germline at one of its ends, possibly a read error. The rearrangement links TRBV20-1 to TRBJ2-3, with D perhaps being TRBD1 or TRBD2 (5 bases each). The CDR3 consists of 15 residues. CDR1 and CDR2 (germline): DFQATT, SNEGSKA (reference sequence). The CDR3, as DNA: TGCAGTGCTCAGACCGGGACCAAATCCCCAGATACACAGTATTTT. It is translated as CSAQTGTKSPDTQYF.

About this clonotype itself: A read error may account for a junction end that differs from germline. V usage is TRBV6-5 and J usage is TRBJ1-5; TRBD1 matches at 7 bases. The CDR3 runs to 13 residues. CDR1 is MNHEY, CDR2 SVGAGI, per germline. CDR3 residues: CASSFAMGQPQHF. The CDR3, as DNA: TGTGCCAGCAGTTTTGCAATGGGACAGCCCCAACATTTT.

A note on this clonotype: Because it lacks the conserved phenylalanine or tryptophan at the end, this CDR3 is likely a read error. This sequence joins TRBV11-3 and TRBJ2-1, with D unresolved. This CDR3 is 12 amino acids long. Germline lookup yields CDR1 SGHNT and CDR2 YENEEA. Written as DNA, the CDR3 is TGTGCCATCAGCCAGAGCTACAATGAGCAGTTCTAC. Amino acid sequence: CAISQSYNEQFY.

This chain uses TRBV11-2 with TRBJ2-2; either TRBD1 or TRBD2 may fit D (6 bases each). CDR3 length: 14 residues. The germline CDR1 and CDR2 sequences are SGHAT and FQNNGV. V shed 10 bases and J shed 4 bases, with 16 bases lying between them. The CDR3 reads CANGRVGGTGELFF. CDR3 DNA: TGTGCCAACGGGAGAGTAGGGGGCACCGGGGAGCTGTTTTTT.

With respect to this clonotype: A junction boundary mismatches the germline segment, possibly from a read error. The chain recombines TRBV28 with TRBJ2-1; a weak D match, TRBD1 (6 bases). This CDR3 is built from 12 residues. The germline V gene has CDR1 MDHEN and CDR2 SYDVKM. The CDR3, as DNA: TGTGCCAGCAGCGGACAGTACAAAGAGCAGTTCTTC. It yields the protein CASSGQYKEQFF.

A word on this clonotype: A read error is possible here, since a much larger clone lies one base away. Here the CDR3 reads CSALGQGSDDQFF. CDR3 sequence (DNA): TGCAGTGCGCTTGGACAGGGTTCCGATGACCAGTTCTTC. This chain links TRBV20-1 with TRBJ2-1; 8 bases agree with TRBD1. The germline V gene has CDR1 DFQATT and CDR2 SNEGSKA (reference sequence). The CDR3 contains 13 residues.

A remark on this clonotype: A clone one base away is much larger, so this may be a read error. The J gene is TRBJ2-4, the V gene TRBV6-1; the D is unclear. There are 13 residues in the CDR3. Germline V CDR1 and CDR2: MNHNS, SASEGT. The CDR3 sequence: CASCEDKGNIQYF. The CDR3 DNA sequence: TGTGCCAGCTGTGAAGATAAGGGAAACATTCAGTACTTC.

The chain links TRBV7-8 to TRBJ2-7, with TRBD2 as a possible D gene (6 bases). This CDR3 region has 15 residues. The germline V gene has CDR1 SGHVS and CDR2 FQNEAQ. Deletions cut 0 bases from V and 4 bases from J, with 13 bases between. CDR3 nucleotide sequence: TGTGCCAGCAGCTTAGCACGGAGGGCAAGATACGAGCAGTACTTC. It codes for CASSLARRARYEQYF.

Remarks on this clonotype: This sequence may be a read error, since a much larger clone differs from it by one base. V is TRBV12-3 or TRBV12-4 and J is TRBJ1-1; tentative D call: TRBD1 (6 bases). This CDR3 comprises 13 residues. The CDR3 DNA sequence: TGTGCCAGCAGACTACAGGGTAACACTGGAGCTTTCTTT. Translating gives CASRLQGNTGAFF.

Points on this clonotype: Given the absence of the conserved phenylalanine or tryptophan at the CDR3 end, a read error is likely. Here the CDR3 reads CASSFNNEQFI. The CDR3 nucleotides read TGCGCCAGCAGCTTTAACAATGAGCAGTTCATC. This chain joins TRBV5-1 and TRBJ2-1; D is ambiguous. Germline CDR1 SGHRS, CDR2 YFSETQ. CDR3 length equals 11 residues. Deletions cut 2 bases from V and 5 bases from J, with 2 bases between.

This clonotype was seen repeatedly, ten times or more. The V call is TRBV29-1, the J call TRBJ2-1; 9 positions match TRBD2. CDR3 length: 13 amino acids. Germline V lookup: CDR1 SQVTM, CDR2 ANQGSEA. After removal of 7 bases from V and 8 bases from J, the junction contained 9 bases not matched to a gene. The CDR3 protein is CSAWGGRADEQFF. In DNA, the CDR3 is TGCAGCGCCTGGGGCGGGAGGGCCGATGAGCAGTTCTTC.

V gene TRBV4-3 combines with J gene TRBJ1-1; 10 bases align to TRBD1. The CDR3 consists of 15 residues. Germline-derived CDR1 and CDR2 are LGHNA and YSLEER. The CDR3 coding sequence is TGCGTAAGCAGCCGCACCGGGACAGGGGAAACTGAAGCTTTCTTT. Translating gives CVSSRTGTGETEAFF.

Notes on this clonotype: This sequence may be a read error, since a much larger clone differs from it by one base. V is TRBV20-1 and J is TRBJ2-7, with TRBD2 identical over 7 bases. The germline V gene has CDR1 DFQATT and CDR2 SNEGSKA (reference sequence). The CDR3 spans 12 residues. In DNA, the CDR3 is TGCAGTGCTGGACTAGTCGAATACGACCAGTACTTC. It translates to CSAGLVEYDQYF.

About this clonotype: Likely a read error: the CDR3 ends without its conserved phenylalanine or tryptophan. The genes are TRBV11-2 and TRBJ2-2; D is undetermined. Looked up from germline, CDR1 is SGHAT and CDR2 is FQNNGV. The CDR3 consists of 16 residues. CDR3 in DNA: TGTGCGAGCAGCTTAGTATTGGCGGCGCTCACCGGTGAGCTGTTTTCT. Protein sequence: CASSLVLAALTGELFS.

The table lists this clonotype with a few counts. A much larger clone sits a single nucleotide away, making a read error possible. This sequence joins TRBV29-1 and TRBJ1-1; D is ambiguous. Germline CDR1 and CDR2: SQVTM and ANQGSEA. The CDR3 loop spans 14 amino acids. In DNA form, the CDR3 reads TGCAGCGTTGACGTAGGGAGGGTGAACATTGAAGCTTTCTTT. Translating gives CSVDVGRVNIEAFF.

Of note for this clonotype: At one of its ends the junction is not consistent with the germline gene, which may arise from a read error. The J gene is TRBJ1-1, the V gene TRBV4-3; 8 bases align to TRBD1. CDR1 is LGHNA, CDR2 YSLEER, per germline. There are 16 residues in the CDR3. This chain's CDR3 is CASSTRRTGYGIEDFF. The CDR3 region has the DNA TGCGCCAGCAGCACACGAAGGACAGGGTATGGCATTGAAGATTTCTTT.

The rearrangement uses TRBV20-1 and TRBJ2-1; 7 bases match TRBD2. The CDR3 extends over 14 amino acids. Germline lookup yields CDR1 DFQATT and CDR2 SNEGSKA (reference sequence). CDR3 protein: CGARVASGYNEQFF. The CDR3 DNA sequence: TGCGGCGCTAGAGTGGCTAGCGGTTACAATGAGCAGTTCTTC.

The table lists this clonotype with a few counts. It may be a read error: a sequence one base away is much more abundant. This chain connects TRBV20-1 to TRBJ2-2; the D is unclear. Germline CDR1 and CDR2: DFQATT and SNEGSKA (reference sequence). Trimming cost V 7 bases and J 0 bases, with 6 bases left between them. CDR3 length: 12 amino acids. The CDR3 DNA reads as TGCAGTGTTCGGACGAACACCGGGGAGCTGTTTTTT. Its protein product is CSVRTNTGELFF.

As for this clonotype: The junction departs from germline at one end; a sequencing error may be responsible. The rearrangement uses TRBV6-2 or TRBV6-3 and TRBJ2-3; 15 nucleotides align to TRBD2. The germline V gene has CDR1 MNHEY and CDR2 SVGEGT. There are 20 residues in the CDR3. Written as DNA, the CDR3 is TGCGCCAGCAGTTACCCTCTGGGGACTAGCGGGGGGCGAGTCGCAGATATGCAGTATTTT. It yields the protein CASSYPLGTSGGRVADMQYF.

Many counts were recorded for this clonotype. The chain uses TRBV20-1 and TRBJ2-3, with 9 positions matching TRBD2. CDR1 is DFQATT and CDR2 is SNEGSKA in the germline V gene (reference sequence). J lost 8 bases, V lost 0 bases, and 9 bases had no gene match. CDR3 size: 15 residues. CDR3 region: CSARDMLAGLGTQYF. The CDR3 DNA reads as TGCAGTGCTAGAGATATGCTAGCGGGGCTAGGTACGCAGTATTTT.

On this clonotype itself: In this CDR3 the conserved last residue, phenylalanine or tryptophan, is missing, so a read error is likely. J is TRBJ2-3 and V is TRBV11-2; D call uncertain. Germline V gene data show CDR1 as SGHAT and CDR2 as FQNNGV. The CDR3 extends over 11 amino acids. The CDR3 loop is CASSITETQYL. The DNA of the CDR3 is TGTGCCAGCAGCATAACAGAAACGCAGTATCTT.

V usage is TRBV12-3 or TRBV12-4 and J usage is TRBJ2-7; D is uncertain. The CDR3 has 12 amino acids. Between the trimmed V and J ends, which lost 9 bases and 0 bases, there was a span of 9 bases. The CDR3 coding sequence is TGTGCCAGTAGTGGGTCCTCCTACGAGCAGTACTTC. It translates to CASSGSSYEQYF.

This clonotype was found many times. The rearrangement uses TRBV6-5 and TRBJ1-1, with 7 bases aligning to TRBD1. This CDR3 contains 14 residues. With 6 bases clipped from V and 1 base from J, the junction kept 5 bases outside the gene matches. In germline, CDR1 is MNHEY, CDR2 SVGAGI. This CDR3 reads CASRERQGNTEAFF. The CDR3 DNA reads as TGTGCCAGCAGGGAGAGACAGGGGAACACTGAAGCTTTCTTT.

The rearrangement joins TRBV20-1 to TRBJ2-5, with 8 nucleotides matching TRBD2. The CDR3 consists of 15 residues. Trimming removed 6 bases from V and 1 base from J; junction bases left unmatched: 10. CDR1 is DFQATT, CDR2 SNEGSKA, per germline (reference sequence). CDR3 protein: CSAPLAGRGQETQYF. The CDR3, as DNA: TGCAGTGCCCCCTTAGCGGGACGGGGCCAAGAGACCCAGTACTTC.

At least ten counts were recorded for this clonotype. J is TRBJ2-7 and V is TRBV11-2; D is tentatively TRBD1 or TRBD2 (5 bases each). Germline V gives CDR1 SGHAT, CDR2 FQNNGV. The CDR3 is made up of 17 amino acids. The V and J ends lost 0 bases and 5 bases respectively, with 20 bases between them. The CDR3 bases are TGTGCCAGCAGCTTAGAACGAGGGGACCCTTCCTTAAACGAGCAGTACTTC. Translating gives CASSLERGDPSLNEQYF.

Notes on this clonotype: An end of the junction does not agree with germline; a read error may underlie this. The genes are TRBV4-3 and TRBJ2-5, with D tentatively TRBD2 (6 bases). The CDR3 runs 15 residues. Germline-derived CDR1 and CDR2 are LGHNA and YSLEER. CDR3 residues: CASTSAWRSGETQYF. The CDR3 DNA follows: TGCGCCAGCACTAGCGCGTGGAGATCAGGTGAGACCCAATACTTC.

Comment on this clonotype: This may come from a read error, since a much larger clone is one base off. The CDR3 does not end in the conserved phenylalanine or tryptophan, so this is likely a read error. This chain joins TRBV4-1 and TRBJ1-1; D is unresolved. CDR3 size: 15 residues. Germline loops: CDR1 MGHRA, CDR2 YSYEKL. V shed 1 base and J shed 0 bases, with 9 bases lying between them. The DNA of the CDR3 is TGCGCCAGCAGCCAAGTTGGGAATATGAACACTGAAGCTTTCATT. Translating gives CASSQVGNMNTEAFI.